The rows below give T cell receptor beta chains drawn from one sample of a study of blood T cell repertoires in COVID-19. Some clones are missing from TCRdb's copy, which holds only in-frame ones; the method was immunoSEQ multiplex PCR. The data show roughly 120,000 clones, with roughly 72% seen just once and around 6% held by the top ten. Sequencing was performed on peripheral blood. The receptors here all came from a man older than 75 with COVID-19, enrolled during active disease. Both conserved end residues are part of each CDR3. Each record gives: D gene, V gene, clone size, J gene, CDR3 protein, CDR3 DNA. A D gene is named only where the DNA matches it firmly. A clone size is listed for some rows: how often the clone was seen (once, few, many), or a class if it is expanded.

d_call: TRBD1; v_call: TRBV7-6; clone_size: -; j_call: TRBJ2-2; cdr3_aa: CASSFNRGTGELFF; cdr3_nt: TGTGCCAGCAGCTTTAACAGGGGTACCGGGGAGCTGTTTTTT
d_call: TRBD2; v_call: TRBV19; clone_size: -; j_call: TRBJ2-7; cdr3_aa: CASSPSGSLSYEQYF; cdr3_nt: TGTGCCAGTAGTCCAAGCGGGAGCCTCTCCTACGAGCAGTACTTC
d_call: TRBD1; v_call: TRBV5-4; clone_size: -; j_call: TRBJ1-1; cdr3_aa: CASSFPDRGANTEAFF; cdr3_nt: TGTGCCAGCAGCTTTCCGGACAGGGGGGCGAACACTGAAGCTTTCTTT
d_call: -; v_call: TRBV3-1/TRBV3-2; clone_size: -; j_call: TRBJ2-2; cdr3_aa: CASSQAGETGELFF; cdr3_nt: TGTGCCAGCAGCCAAGCAGGGGAGACCGGGGAGCTGTTTTTT
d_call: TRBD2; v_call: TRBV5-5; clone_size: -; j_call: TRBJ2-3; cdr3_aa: CASSLGGRRTDTQYF; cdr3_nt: TGTGCCAGCAGCTTGGGCGGGAGAAGGACAGATACGCAGTATTTT
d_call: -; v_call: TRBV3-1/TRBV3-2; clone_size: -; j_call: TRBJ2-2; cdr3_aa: CASSQGGAGELFF; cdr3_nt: TGTGCCAGCAGCCAAGGGGGGGCCGGGGAGCTGTTTTTT
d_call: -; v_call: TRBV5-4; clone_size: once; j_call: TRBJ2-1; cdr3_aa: CASSLRGQNNEQFF; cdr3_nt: TGTGCCAGCAGCCTCCGGGGACAAAACAATGAGCAGTTCTTC
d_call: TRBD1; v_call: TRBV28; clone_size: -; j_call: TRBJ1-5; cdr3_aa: CASSPYYRDRGSNQPQHF; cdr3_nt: TGTGCCAGCAGTCCATATTACCGGGACAGGGGGAGCAATCAGCCCCAGCATTTT
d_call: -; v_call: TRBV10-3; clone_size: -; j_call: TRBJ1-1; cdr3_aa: CAISESPGANTEAFF; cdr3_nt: TGTGCCATCAGTGAGTCCCCAGGGGCGAACACTGAAGCTTTCTTT
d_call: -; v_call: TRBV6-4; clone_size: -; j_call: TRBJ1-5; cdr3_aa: CASRGPGGVSQPQHF; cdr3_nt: TGTGCCAGCAGGGGTCCCGGAGGGGTGAGTCAGCCCCAGCATTTT
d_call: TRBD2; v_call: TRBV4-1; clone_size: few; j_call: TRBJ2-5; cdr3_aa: CASSQGGTSGSQETQYF; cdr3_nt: TGCGCCAGCAGCCAAGGGGGGACTAGCGGGTCCCAAGAGACCCAGTACTTC
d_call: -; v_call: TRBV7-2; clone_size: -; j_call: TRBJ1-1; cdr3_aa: CANSVYFVNTEAFF; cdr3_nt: TGTGCCAATAGTGTCTATTTTGTGAACACTGAAGCTTTCTTT
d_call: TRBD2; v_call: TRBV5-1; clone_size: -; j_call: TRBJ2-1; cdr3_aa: CASSLPRLAGGNEQFF; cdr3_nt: TGCGCCAGCAGCTTGCCAAGACTAGCGGGAGGCAATGAGCAGTTCTTC
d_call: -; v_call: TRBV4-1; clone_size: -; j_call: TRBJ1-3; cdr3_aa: CASSQRESSGNTIYF; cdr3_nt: TGCGCCAGCAGCCAGAGGGAGAGCTCTGGAAACACCATATATTTT
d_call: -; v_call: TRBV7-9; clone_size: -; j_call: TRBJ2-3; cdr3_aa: CASSSTGDTQYF; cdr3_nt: TGTGCCAGCAGCTCGACAGGAGATACGCAGTATTTT
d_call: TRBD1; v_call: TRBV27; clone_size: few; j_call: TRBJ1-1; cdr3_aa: CASSTGANTEAFF; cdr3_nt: TGTGCCAGCAGTACAGGGGCGAACACTGAAGCTTTCTTT
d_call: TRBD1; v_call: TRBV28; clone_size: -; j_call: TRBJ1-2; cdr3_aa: CASSPIGTVFSYGYTF; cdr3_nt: TGTGCCAGCAGTCCAATTGGGACAGTCTTCTCCTATGGCTACACCTTC
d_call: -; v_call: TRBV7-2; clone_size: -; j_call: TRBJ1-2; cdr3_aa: CASSARPGGTYGYTF; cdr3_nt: TGTGCCAGCAGCGCTAGGCCGGGGGGGACTTATGGCTACACCTTC
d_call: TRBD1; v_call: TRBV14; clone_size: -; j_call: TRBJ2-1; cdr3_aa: CASSQLGQNYNEQFF; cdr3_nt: TGTGCCAGCAGCCAGCTGGGACAGAATTACAATGAGCAGTTCTTC
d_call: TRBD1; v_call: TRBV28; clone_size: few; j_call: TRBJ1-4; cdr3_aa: CASSLGTGNEKLFF; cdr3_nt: TGTGCCAGCAGTCTAGGGACAGGGAATGAAAAACTGTTTTTT
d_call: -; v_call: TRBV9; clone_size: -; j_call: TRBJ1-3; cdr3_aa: CASSVGRGSGNTIYF; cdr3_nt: TGTGCCAGCAGCGTAGGACGGGGCTCTGGAAACACCATATATTTT
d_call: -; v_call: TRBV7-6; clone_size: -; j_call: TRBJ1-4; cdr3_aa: CASSSWTATTNEKLFF; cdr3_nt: TGTGCCAGCAGCTCGTGGACAGCCACAACTAATGAAAAACTGTTTTTT
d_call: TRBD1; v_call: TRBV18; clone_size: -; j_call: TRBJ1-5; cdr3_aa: CASSPIGEGGPNQPQHF; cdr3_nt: TGTGCCAGCTCACCAATAGGGGAAGGGGGCCCCAATCAGCCCCAGCATTTT
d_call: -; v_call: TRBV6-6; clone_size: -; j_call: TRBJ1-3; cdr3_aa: CASSYSSAGNTIYF; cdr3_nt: TGTGCCAGCAGTTACTCCTCGGCTGGAAACACCATATATTTT
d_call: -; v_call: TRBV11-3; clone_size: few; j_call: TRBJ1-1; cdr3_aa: CASSFQGGTEAFF; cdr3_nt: TGTGCCAGCAGCTTCCAGGGAGGGACTGAAGCTTTCTTT
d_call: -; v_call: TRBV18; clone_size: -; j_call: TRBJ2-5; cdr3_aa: CASSPLRSGAQETQYF; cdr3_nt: TGTGCCAGCTCACCACTTCGAAGCGGAGCCCAAGAGACCCAGTACTTC
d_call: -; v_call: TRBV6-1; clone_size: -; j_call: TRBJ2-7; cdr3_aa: CASSEGGGRAGIYEQYF; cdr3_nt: TGTGCCAGCAGTGAAGGCGGCGGACGGGCAGGGATCTATGAGCAGTACTTC
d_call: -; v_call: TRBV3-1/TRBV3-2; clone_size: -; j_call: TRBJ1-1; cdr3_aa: CASSQGGGTEAFF; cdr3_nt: TGTGCCAGCAGCCAAGGAGGAGGAACTGAAGCTTTCTTT
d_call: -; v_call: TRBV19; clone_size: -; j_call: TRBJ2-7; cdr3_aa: CASSISGGDEQYF; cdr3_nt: TGTGCCAGTAGTATTAGTGGCGGCGACGAGCAGTACTTC
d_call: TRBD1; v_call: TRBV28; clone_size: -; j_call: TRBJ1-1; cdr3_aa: CASSLRSLNRGRTEAFF; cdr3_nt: TGTGCCAGCAGTTTACGTTCCCTCAACAGGGGGCGAACTGAAGCTTTCTTT
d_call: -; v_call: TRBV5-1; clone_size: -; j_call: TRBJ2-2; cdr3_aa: CASSLAWGGTGELFF; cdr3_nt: TGCGCCAGCAGCTTGGCCTGGGGCGGCACCGGGGAGCTGTTTTTT
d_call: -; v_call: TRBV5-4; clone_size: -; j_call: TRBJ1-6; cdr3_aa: CASSFRFATFLANNSPLHF; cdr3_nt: TGTGCCAGCAGCTTCCGATTTGCGACATTTCTCGCGAATAATTCACCCCTCCACTTT
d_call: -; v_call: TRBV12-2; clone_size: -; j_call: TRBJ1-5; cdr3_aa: CASRLAGTGAGNQPQHF; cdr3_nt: TGTGCAAGTCGCTTAGCAGGGACAGGGGCCGGCAATCAGCCCCAGCATTTT
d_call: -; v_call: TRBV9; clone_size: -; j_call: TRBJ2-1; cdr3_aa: CASSVGGAKPGQQFF; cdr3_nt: TGTGCCAGCAGCGTAGGCGGGGCCAAACCCGGACAGCAGTTCTTC
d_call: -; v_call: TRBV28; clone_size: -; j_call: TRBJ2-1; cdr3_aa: CASRGDGSSYNEQFF; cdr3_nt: TGTGCCAGCAGAGGGGACGGGAGCTCCTACAATGAGCAGTTCTTC
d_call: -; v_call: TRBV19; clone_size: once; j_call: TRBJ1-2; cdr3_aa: CATEPKYGYTF; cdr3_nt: TGTGCCACGGAGCCCAAGTATGGCTACACCTTC
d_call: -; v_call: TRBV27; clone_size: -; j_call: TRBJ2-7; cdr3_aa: CASSLSNSGSYEQYF; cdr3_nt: TGTGCCAGCAGTTTATCGAATTCCGGCTCCTACGAGCAGTACTTC
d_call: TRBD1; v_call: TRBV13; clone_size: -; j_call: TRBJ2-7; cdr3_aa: CASSPQGAYEQYF; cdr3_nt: TGTGCCAGCAGCCCACAGGGGGCCTACGAGCAGTACTTC
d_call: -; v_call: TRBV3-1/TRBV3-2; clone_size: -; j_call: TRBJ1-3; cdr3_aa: CASSSRSFVNF; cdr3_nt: TGTGCCAGCAGCTCTCGGTCGTTCGTAAATTTT
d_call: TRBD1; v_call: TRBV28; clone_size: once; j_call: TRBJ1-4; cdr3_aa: CASSFESRGRGTNEKLFF; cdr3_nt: TGTGCCAGCAGTTTCGAGTCCAGGGGGCGCGGGACTAATGAAAAACTGTTTTTT
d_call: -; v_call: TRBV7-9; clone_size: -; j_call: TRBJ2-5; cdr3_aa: CASRGRQETQYF; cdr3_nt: TGTGCCAGCCGCGGGCGGCAAGAGACCCAGTACTTC
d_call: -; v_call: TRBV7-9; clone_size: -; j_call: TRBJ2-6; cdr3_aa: CASSWTESGANVLTF; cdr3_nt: TGTGCCAGCAGCTGGACAGAGTCTGGGGCCAACGTCCTGACTTTC
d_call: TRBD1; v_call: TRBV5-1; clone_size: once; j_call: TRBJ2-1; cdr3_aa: CASSRQGLYNEQFF; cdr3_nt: TGCGCCAGCAGCCGACAGGGGCTTTACAATGAGCAGTTCTTC
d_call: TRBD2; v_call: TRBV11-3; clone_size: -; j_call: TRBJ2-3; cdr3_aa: CASSLGIAGQDTQYF; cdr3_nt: TGTGCCAGCAGCTTAGGGATAGCGGGGCAAGATACGCAGTATTTT
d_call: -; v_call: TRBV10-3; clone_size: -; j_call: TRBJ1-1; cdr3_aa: CAISESISVNTEAFF; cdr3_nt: TGTGCCATCAGTGAGTCGATTTCAGTGAACACTGAAGCTTTCTTT
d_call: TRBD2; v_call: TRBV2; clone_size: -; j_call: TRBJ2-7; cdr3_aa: CASRRESPYEQYF; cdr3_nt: TGTGCCAGCAGGCGGGAGTCACCCTACGAGCAGTACTTC
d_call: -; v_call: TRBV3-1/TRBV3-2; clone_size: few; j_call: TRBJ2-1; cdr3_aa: CASSHDSFNEQFF; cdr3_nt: TGTGCCAGCAGTCACGACAGCTTCAATGAGCAGTTCTTC
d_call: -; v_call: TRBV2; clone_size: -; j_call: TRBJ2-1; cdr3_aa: CASSEASGTYNEQFF; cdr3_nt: TGTGCCAGCAGTGAAGCTAGCGGCACCTACAATGAGCAGTTCTTC
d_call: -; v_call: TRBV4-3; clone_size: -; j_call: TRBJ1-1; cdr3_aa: CASSQGSGEAFF; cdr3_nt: TGCGCCAGCAGCCAAGGAAGCGGAGAAGCTTTCTTT
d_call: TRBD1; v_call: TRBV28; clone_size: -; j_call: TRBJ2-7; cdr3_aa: CASSLPPGQGKQYF; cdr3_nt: TGTGCCAGCAGTTTACCACCGGGACAGGGAAAGCAGTACTTC
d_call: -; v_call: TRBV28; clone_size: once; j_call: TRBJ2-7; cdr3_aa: CASNPGGNYEQYF; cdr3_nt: TGTGCCAGCAACCCAGGGGGGAACTACGAGCAGTACTTC
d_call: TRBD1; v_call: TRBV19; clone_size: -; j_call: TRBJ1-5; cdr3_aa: CASTPSADRGGNQPQHF; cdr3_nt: TGTGCCAGTACCCCGAGCGCCGACAGGGGGGGCAATCAGCCCCAGCATTTT
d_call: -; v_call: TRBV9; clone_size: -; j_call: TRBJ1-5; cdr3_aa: CASSVDGGFNQPQHF; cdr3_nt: TGTGCCAGCAGCGTAGATGGAGGGTTCAATCAGCCCCAGCATTTT
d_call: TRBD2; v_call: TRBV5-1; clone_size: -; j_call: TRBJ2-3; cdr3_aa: CASSPTSGSTDTQYF; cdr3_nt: TGCGCCAGCAGCCCAACTAGCGGGAGCACAGATACGCAGTATTTT
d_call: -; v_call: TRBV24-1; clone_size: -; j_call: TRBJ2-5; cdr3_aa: CATSDLARGEETQYF; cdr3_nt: TGTGCCACCAGTGATTTGGCCAGGGGTGAAGAGACCCAGTACTTC